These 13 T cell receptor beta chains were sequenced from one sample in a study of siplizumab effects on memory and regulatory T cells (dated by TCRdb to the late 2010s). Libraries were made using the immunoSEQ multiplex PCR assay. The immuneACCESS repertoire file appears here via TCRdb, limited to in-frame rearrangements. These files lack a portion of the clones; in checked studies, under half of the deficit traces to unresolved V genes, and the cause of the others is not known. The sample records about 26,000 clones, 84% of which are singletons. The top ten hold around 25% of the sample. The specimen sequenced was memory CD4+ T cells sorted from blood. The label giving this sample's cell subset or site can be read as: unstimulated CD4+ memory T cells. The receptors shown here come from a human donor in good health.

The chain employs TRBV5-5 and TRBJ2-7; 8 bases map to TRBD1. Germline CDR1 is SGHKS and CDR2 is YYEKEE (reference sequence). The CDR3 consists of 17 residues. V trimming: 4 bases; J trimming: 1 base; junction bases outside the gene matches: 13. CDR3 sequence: CASSHRGQGTASYEQYF. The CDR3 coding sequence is TGTGCCAGCAGCCACCGAGGACAGGGAACAGCTTCCTACGAGCAGTACTTC.

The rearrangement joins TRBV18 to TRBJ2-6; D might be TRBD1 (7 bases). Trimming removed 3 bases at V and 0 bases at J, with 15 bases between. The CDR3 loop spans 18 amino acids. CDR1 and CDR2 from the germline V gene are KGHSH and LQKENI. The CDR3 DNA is TGTGCCAGCTCACCGCGGGACAGTCAGACCTCTGGGGCCAACGTCCTGACTTTC. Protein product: CASSPRDSQTSGANVLTF. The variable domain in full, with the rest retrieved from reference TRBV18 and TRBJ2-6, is NAGVMQNPRHLVRRRGQEARLRCSPMKGHSHVYWYRQLPEEGLKFMVYLQKENIIDESGMPKERFSAEFPKEGPSILRIQQVVRGDSAAYFCASSPRDSQTSGANVLTFGAGSRLTVL.

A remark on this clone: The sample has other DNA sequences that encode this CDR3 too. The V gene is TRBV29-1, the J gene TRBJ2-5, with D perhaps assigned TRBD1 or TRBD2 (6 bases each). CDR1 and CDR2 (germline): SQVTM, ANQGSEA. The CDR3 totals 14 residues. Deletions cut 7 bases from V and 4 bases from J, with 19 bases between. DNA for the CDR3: TGCAGCGGGGGGCGGGGTTCCCTCGGAGAGACCCAGTACTTC. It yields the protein CSGGRGSLGETQYF.

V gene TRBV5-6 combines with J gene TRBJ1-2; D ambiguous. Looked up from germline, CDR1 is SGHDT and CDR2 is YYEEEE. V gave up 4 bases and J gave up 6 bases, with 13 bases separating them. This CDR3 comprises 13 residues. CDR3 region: CASSPTASDGYTF. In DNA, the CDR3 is TGTGCCAGCAGCCCAACAGCCTCCGATGGCTACACCTTC.

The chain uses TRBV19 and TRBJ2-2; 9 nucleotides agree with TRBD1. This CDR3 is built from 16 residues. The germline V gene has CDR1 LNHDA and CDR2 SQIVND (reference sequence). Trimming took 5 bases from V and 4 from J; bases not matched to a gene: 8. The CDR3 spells CASSAQGARSTGELFF. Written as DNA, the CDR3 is TGTGCCAGTAGTGCACAGGGGGCGCGTAGCACCGGGGAGCTGTTTTTT.

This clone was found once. CDR3 sequence: CASSLAVGGASNQPQHF. The CDR3 DNA reads as TGTGCCAGCAGCTTGGCCGTGGGAGGGGCGAGCAATCAGCCCCAGCATTTT. The chain couples TRBV5-5 to TRBJ1-5; weak D call: TRBD1 (5 bases). Trimming pared 0 bases from V and 1 base from J, leaving 14 bases between. This CDR3 is built from 17 residues. CDR1 SGHKS and CDR2 YYEKEE come from the germline V gene (reference sequence).

CDR3 in DNA: TGCGCCAGCAGCGCCAGCGATACGCAGTATTTT. This sequence encodes CASSASDTQYF. J is TRBJ2-3 and V is TRBV5-1; the D is unclear. The CDR3 loop spans 11 amino acids. The V gene's germline CDR1 is SGHRS and CDR2 YFSETQ. The germline V and J ends were trimmed by 4 bases and 6 bases, with 6 bases remaining between them.

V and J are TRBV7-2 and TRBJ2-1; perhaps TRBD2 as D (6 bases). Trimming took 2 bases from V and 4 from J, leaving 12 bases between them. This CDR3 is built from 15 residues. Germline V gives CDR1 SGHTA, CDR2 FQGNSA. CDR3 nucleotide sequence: TGTGCCAGCAGCTTAAATCTAGCGAGGTACAATGAGCAGTTCTTC. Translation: CASSLNLARYNEQFF.

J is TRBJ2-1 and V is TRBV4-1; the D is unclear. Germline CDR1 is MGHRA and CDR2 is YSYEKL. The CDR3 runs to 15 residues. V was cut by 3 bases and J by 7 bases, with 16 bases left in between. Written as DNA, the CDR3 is TGCGCCAGCAGCCATGGGGTATGGACCCAGAATGAGCAGTTCTTC. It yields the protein CASSHGVWTQNEQFF.

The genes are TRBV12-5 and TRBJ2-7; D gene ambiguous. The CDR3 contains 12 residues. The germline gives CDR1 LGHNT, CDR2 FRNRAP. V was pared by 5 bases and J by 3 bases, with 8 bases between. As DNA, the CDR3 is TGTGCTAGTGGTCCATCCGACTACGAGCAGTACTTC. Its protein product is CASGPSDYEQYF.

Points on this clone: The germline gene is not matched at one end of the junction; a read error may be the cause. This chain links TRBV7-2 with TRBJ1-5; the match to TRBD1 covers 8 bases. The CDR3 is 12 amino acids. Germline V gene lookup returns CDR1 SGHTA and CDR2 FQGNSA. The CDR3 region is CASSHPRDRLNF. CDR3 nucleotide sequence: TGTGCCAGCAGCCATCCCCGGGACAGGCTCAATTTT.

The CDR3 region has the DNA TGTGCCAGCAGTCCCAAAGCGGGTCTACTGTCCAATGAGCAGTTCTTC. Its translation is CASSPKAGLLSNEQFF. The chain employs TRBV27 and TRBJ2-1, with D perhaps matching TRBD2 (6 bases). V was shortened by 5 bases and J by 6 bases, with 20 bases between the two germline ends. The CDR3 loop spans 16 amino acids. Per the germline V gene, CDR1 is MNHEY and CDR2 is SMNVEV (reference sequence).

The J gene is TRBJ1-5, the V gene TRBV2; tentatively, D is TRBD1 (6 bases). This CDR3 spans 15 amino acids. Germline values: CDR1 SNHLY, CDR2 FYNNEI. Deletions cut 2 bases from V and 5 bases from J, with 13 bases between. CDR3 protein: CASSESRGQHQPQHF. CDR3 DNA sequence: TGTGCCAGCAGTGAAAGCCGGGGGCAGCATCAGCCCCAGCATTTT. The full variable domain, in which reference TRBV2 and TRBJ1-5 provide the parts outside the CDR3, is EPEVTQTPSHQVTQMGQEVILRCVPISNHLYFYWYRQILGQKVEFLVSFYNNEISEKSEIFDDQFSVERPDGSNFTLKIRSTKLEDSAMYFCASSESRGQHQPQHFGDGTRLSIL.